This T cell receptor beta chain was captured in a study of blood T cell repertoires in COVID-19. Looking at the study overall: Donors in the United States, Italy and Spain gave samples during acute or convalescent COVID-19.

TCRdb keeps only in-frame clones here, not all; method: immunoSEQ multiplex PCR. The repertoire holds about 300,000 clones, with around 89% as singletons. The length of the CDR3 is 15 residues. Germline V CDR1 and CDR2: SNHLY, FYNNEI. The ends were cut back, 6 bases at V and 0 bases at J, with 12 bases in the middle. The J gene is TRBJ1-5, the V gene TRBV2; tentative D call: TRBD1 (5 bases). The sample taken for sequencing was peripheral blood. The source is a woman aged 25 to 39 with COVID-19, enrolled during active disease. The CDR3 reads CASSDQGNSNQPQHF. CDR3 in DNA: TGTGCCAGCAGCGACCAGGGTAATAGCAATCAGCCCCAGCATTTT.